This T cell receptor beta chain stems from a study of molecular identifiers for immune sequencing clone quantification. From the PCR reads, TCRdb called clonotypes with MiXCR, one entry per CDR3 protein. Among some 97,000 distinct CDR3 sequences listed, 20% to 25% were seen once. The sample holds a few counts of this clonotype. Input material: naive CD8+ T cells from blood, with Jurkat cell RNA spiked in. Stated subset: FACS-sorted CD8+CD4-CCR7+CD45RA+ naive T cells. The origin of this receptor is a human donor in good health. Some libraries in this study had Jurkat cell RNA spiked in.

CDR3 protein: CASSQGLGGYEQYF. CDR3 nucleotide sequence: TGCGCCAGCAGCCAAGGCCTGGGGGGCTACGAGCAGTACTTC. V gene TRBV4-3 combines with J gene TRBJ2-7; maybe TRBD2 (6 bases). The CDR3 extends over 14 amino acids. V lost 1 base and J lost 3, with 10 bases in between. CDR1 is LGHNA, CDR2 YSLEER, per germline.